This T cell receptor beta chain was sequenced during a study of blood T cell repertoires in COVID-19. For the study at large: Whether acute or convalescent, the COVID-19 samples came from the United States, Italy and Spain. T cells, B-cell-depleted T cells, or PBMCs supplied cDNA or gDNA.

TCRdb's copy holds only in-frame clones and misses some; the assay was immunoSEQ multiplex PCR. The sample includes a few hundred thousand clones, 85% to 90% seen only once; the top ten take more than 3%. This sequence was found in a woman aged 45-65 years with active or convalescent COVID-19. Sequences were obtained from peripheral blood.

CDR3: CASSPPRTGGETQYF. The CDR3 DNA reads TGCGCCAGCAGCCCACCCCGGACAGGTGGGGAGACCCAGTACTTC. The chain recombines TRBV5-1 with TRBJ2-5; 7 nucleotides align to TRBD1. This CDR3 has 15 residues. The ends lost 4 bases at V and 5 bases at J; junction bases unmatched: 11. CDR1 and CDR2 (germline): SGHRS, YFSETQ.